The 25 T cell receptor beta chains below come from one sample, sequenced in a study of graft-versus-host responses after intestinal transplantation. Their antigens are not known. Libraries were prepared by immunoSEQ multiplex PCR; TCRdb keeps only in-frame clonotypes and omits some of them. The table has just under 85,000 clones, 75% to 95% seen once. This specimen consisted of unstimulated CD8+ T cells sorted from spleen or lymph node cells, obtained before transplant. These receptor sequences come from a human donor who was the organ donor for an intestinal transplant.

In regard to this clone: This same CDR3 is encoded by further DNA sequences in the sample. The chain couples TRBV5-4 to TRBJ2-7; TRBD2 matches 12 bases. There are 15 residues in the CDR3. Germline lookup yields CDR1 SGHNT and CDR2 YYREEE (reference sequence). V lost 0 bases, J lost 3 bases, and 1 base stayed unmatched. The CDR3 spells CASSLGLAGVYEQYF. The CDR3 region has the DNA TGTGCCAGCAGCTTGGGACTAGCGGGAGTCTACGAGCAGTACTTC.

The V call is TRBV4-1, the J call TRBJ1-3, with D tentatively TRBD1 (5 bases). The CDR3 covers 16 residues. Germline V gene sequence: CDR1 MGHRA, CDR2 YSYEKL. The germline V and J ends were trimmed by 0 bases and 4 bases, with 13 bases remaining between them. The CDR3 nucleotides read TGCGCCAGCAGCCAAGAGGGGTTTTGGGGGGGAAACACCATATATTTT. It codes for CASSQEGFWGGNTIYF.

The V call is TRBV15, the J call TRBJ2-2; 7 nucleotides align to TRBD2. Germline trimming cut 1 base from V and 3 bases from J; bases unmatched to any gene: 5. The CDR3 runs 16 residues. Per the germline V gene, CDR1 is LNHNV and CDR2 is YYDKDF (reference sequence). CDR3 nucleotides: TGTGCCACCAGCAGAGTAGGGAGGGAGGACACCGGGGAGCTGTTTTTT. Protein: CATSRVGREDTGELFF.

The rearrangement joins TRBV5-6 to TRBJ2-3, with D maybe TRBD2 (7 bases). The V end was cut by 0 bases, the J end by 0 bases, with 20 bases between. This CDR3 has 19 residues. Germline lookup yields CDR1 SGHDT and CDR2 YYEEEE. The CDR3 DNA reads TGTGCCAGCAGCTTGGTGGGGGGGATGGACAGAATTAGCACAGATACGCAGTATTTT. This translates into CASSLVGGMDRISTDTQYF. The entire variable domain, with the rest obtained from reference TRBV5-6 and TRBJ2-3, is as follows: DAGVTQSPTHLIKTRGQQVTLRCSPKSGHDTVSWYQQALGQGPQFIFQYYEEEERQRGNFPDRFSGHQFPNYSSELNVNALLLGDSALYLCASSLVGGMDRISTDTQYFGPGTRLTVL.

The CDR3: CASSLAAGGEQFF. The DNA of the CDR3 is TGTGCCAGCAGCTTGGCCGCGGGTGGCGAGCAGTTCTTC. The chain has TRBV5-6 and TRBJ2-1; perhaps TRBD2 as D (5 bases). The CDR3 is 13 residues long. In germline, CDR1 is SGHDT, CDR2 YYEEEE. V dropped 0 bases and J dropped 10 bases, with 11 bases sitting between them.

This chain uses TRBV16 with TRBJ2-5; D is unclear. CDR3 length equals 15 residues. Germline loops: CDR1 KGHSY, CDR2 FQNENV. The V gene lost 0 bases and the J gene lost 2 bases, with 10 bases spanning the gap. CDR3 amino acids: CASSQSLLQQETQYF. The CDR3 bases are TGTGCCAGCAGCCAATCCTTGCTCCAGCAAGAGACCCAGTACTTC.

The V and J genes are TRBV21-1 and TRBJ2-1; the table assigns TRBD2, which was not confirmed against the DNA. TRBV21-1 is classified as a pseudogene. This CDR3 region has 16 residues. The CDR3 sequence is CASSKRTSGSGNEQFF. The CDR3, as DNA: TGTGCCAGCAGCAAAAGGACTAGCGGGAGTGGGAATGAGCAGTTCTTC.

V is TRBV27 and J is TRBJ2-1, with 9 positions matching TRBD2. Losses at the gene ends were 11 bases for V and 8 bases for J; bases not matched to a gene: 13. Germline CDR1 is MNHEY and CDR2 is SMNVEV (reference sequence). The CDR3 has 14 amino acids. CDR3 nucleotides: TGTGCCGCAAATCGCGGGGGGGCCGGAGATGAGCAGTTCTTC. Its translation: CAANRGGAGDEQFF.

The chain has TRBV7-6 and TRBJ1-5, with a tentative D call TRBD1 (6 bases). V was shortened by 4 bases and J by 2 bases, with 9 bases between the two germline ends. This CDR3 region has 14 residues. CDR1 is SGHVS and CDR2 is FNYEAQ in the germline V gene. CDR3 DNA sequence: TGTGCCAGCAGCTCGGAGGGGGGCAATCAGCCCCAGCATTTT. It encodes CASSSEGGNQPQHF. Filled out from reference TRBV7-6 and TRBJ1-5, the complete variable domain reads GAGVSQSPRYKVTKRGQDVALRCDPISGHVSLYWYRQALGQGPEFLTYFNYEAQQDKSGLPNDRFSAERPEGSISTLTIQRTEQRDSAMYRCASSSEGGNQPQHFGDGTRLSIL.

By share, this clone counts as medium-sized. V gene TRBV11-3 combines with J gene TRBJ2-7; TRBD1 matches 8 bases. Germline V gene data show CDR1 as SGHNT and CDR2 as YENEEA. The CDR3 covers 14 residues. The junction had 3 bases not matched to a gene; V was cut back by 0 bases and J by 5 bases. The CDR3 bases are TGTGCCAGCAGCTTAGATACGGACAGGGACGAGCAGTACTTC. Translation: CASSLDTDRDEQYF.

The chain joins TRBV5-1 to TRBJ1-1; the match to TRBD1 covers 8 bases. CDR1 is SGHRS and CDR2 is YFSETQ in the germline V gene. There are 13 residues in the CDR3. The ends lost 4 bases at V and 3 bases at J; junction bases unmatched: 2. The CDR3 bases are TGCGCCAGCAGCCCGGGACAGGACACTGAAGCTTTCTTT. It translates to CASSPGQDTEAFF.

J is TRBJ2-3 and V is TRBV11-2; D ambiguous. CDR1 is SGHAT and CDR2 is FQNNGV in the germline V gene. The CDR3 totals 14 residues. V lost 1 base and J lost 0, with 5 bases in between. For the CDR3, the DNA is TGTGCCAGCAGCTTAGTGGAGAGCACAGATACGCAGTATTTT. It specifies CASSLVESTDTQYF. Full variable domain (rest looked up from reference TRBV11-2 and TRBJ2-3): EAGVAQSPRYKIIEKRQSVAFWCNPISGHATLYWYQQILGQGPKLLIQFQNNGVVDDSQLPKDRFSAERLKGVDSTLKIQPAKLEDSAVYLCASSLVESTDTQYFGPGTRLTVL.

The chain uses TRBV4-1 and TRBJ1-2; maybe TRBD1 (5 bases). The germline CDR1 and CDR2 sequences are MGHRA and YSYEKL. With 0 bases removed from V and 4 bases from J, the gap between germline ends came to 12 bases. This CDR3 contains 15 residues. This chain's CDR3 is CASSQEGQGGYGYTF. CDR3 DNA: TGCGCCAGCAGCCAAGAGGGGCAGGGCGGCTATGGCTACACCTTC.

The chain has TRBV2 and TRBJ2-1; 8 bases line up with TRBD1. CDR1 and CDR2 from the germline V gene are SNHLY and FYNNEI. The CDR3 consists of 14 residues. Unmatched junction bases numbered 9, after V lost 5 bases and J lost 9 bases. The CDR3 bases are TGTGCCAGCAGTAGCGCAGGGGGCTTAGCTGAGCAGTTCTTC. Protein sequence: CASSSAGGLAEQFF.

The V and J genes are TRBV11-1 and TRBJ2-5, with 8 bases matching TRBD2. This CDR3 region has 16 residues. V dropped 5 bases and J dropped 2; count of bases not matched to a gene: 10. Germline assignment: CDR1 SGHAT and CDR2 FQDESV (reference sequence). Written as DNA, the CDR3 is TGTGCCAGCAGCCCACGGGAGGGAGAATTACAAGAGACCCAGTACTTC. Amino acids: CASSPREGELQETQYF.

The chain employs TRBV7-6 and TRBJ2-1; 9 bases match TRBD2. Germline lookup yields CDR1 SGHVS and CDR2 FNYEAQ. V shed 1 base and J 4 bases; nucleotides not matched to a gene: 2. This CDR3 comprises 15 residues. CDR3 residues: CASSLVAGGYNEQFF. CDR3 nucleotides: TGTGCCAGCAGCTTAGTCGCGGGGGGGTACAATGAGCAGTTCTTC.

The chain uses TRBV2 and TRBJ1-6, with D possibly matching TRBD1 (5 bases). The CDR3 extends over 15 amino acids. Between the trimmed V and J ends, which lost 0 bases and 7 bases, there was a span of 10 bases. The germline CDR1 and CDR2 sequences are SNHLY and FYNNEI. The CDR3 DNA follows: TGTGCCAGCAGTGAAGCGGAGGCAGGGAATTCACCCCTCCACTTT. The encoded protein is CASSEAEAGNSPLHF.

This clone is a singleton in its sample. The V gene is TRBV6-5, the J gene TRBJ1-5; unclear D gene. The germline gives CDR1 MNHEY, CDR2 SVGAGI. The CDR3 spans 15 residues. V gave up 8 bases and J gave up 0 bases, with 14 bases separating them. CDR3 region: CASLKGHYSNQPQHF. The CDR3 coding sequence is TGTGCCAGCCTTAAGGGCCATTATAGCAATCAGCCCCAGCATTTT.

V usage is TRBV4-2 and J usage is TRBJ2-1; 7 nucleotides match TRBD2. CDR3 length: 15 amino acids. With 0 bases clipped from V and 3 bases from J, the junction kept 2 bases outside the gene matches. The germline CDR1 and CDR2 sequences are LGHNA and YNFKEQ. As DNA, the CDR3 is TGTGCCAGCAGCCAAGAAGGACTAGACTACAATGAGCAGTTCTTC. Amino acids: CASSQEGLDYNEQFF.

This sequence joins TRBV5-1 and TRBJ2-1; 7 nucleotides align to TRBD2. Germline CDR1 SGHRS, CDR2 YFSETQ. The CDR3 loop spans 15 amino acids. V lost 1 base to trimming and J lost 6 bases; unmatched junction nucleotides: 7. Here the CDR3 reads CASSLLRLATNEQFF. As DNA, the CDR3 is TGCGCCAGCAGCTTGCTAAGACTAGCAACCAATGAGCAGTTCTTC. Complete variable domain (other parts from reference TRBV5-1 and TRBJ2-1): KAGVTQTPRYLIKTRGQQVTLSCSPISGHRSVSWYQQTPGQGLQFLFEYFSETQRNKGNFPGRFSGRQFSNSRSEMNVSTLELGDSALYLCASSLLRLATNEQFFGPGTRLTVL.

On this clone: The junction departs from germline at one end; a sequencing error may be responsible. V and J are TRBV5-4 and TRBJ2-4, with D unclear. The CDR3 spans 11 residues. Germline V gene sequence: CDR1 SGHNT, CDR2 YYREEE (reference sequence). The CDR3 coding sequence is TGTGCCAGCAGCTTGGGGGCGTTCCAGGAATTC. Its protein product is CASSLGAFQEF.

The chain is built from TRBV5-1 and TRBJ2-5; 9 bases are a match to TRBD1. Trimming removed 7 bases from V and 7 bases from J; junction bases left unmatched: 11. Looked up from germline, CDR1 is SGHRS and CDR2 is YFSETQ. The CDR3 has 14 amino acids. The CDR3 DNA reads TGCGCCAGCGACCTGGGACAGGGCGCGGGGACCCAGTACTTC. Translation: CASDLGQGAGTQYF.

This clone is a singleton in its sample. The chain joins TRBV7-6 to TRBJ2-1; perhaps D is TRBD1 or TRBD2 (5 bases each). The CDR3 extends over 12 amino acids. Looked up from germline, CDR1 is SGHVS and CDR2 is FNYEAQ. V was trimmed by 5 bases and J by 8 bases, leaving 10 bases between them. In DNA form, the CDR3 reads TGTGCCAGCAGCCACCAGGGAGATGAGCAGTTCTTC. This translates into CASSHQGDEQFF.

The chain links TRBV7-3 to TRBJ2-2, with 9 bases fitting TRBD1. This CDR3 has 15 residues. The V and J ends lost 1 base and 4 bases, in that order; junction bases with no gene match: 1. From germline, CDR1 is SGHTA and CDR2 FQGTGA. Here the CDR3 reads CASSLMGQGTGELFF. The CDR3 coding sequence is TGTGCCAGCAGCTTAATGGGACAGGGCACCGGGGAGCTGTTTTTT.

The chain employs TRBV18 and TRBJ1-2; D is unresolved. Trimming shortened V by 3 bases and J by 4 bases, and 12 bases separated the two germline ends. This CDR3 has 14 residues. Germline-derived CDR1 and CDR2 are KGHSH and LQKENI. CDR3 bases: TGTGCCAGCTCACCTCGACGGCGAGGCTATGGCTACACCTTC. This sequence encodes CASSPRRRGYGYTF. Combining the CDR3 with reference TRBV18 and TRBJ1-2 gives the whole variable domain NAGVMQNPRHLVRRRGQEARLRCSPMKGHSHVYWYRQLPEEGLKFMVYLQKENIIDESGMPKERFSAEFPKEGPSILRIQQVVRGDSAAYFCASSPRRRGYGYTFGSGTRLTVV.